These 32 T cell receptor beta chains were sequenced from one sample in a study of cytomegalovirus exposure and HLA in healthy donors. Both 60 Vbeta primers and 13 Jbeta primers went into the PCR. Sequencing used immunoSEQ multiplex PCR; TCRdb keeps in-frame clones, though not all of them. Among some 180,000 clones listed, 9.5% were seen once. The sequencing sample was made of PBMCs. Every receptor here comes from a woman in her twenties or thirties in good health and CMV-seropositive.

This chain connects TRBV7-9 to TRBJ2-1; 8 bases align to TRBD2. Trimming at V came to 3 bases and at J to 5 bases, leaving 9 bases not matched to a gene. CDR3 size: 16 residues. Germline V gene data show CDR1 as SEHNR and CDR2 as FQNEAQ (reference sequence). Here the CDR3 reads CASSFGTSGFNNEQFF. The CDR3 DNA is TGTGCCAGCAGCTTTGGAACTAGCGGTTTTAACAATGAGCAGTTCTTC.

The rearrangement uses TRBV5-8 and TRBJ2-7; D unresolved. With 1 base removed from V and 3 bases from J, the gap between germline ends came to 5 bases. Germline V lookup: CDR1 SGHTS, CDR2 YDEGEE. The CDR3 covers 12 residues. This CDR3 reads CASSLTVYEQYF. CDR3 DNA: TGTGCCAGCAGCTTGACAGTCTACGAGCAGTACTTC.

This clone was observed a handful of times. The chain carries TRBV9 and TRBJ2-7, with a tentative D call TRBD1 (5 bases). The CDR3 has 13 amino acids. Germline CDR1 reads SGDLS; CDR2 reads YYNGEE. V gave up 0 bases and J gave up 5 bases, with 9 bases separating them. In DNA form, the CDR3 reads TGTGCCAGCAGCGTAGGGCTAGGGGACGAGCAGTACTTC. Amino acids: CASSVGLGDEQYF.

There are a few counts of this clone. The CDR3 loop is CASSLARETQYF. CDR3 coding DNA: TGTGCCAGCAGCTTGGCGCGGGAGACCCAGTACTTC. The J gene is TRBJ2-5, the V gene TRBV5-6; D is undetermined. Germline-derived CDR1 and CDR2 are SGHDT and YYEEEE. The V and J ends lost 0 bases and 5 bases respectively, with 5 bases between them. The CDR3 totals 12 residues.

The J gene is TRBJ2-4, the V gene TRBV6-1; possibly TRBD2 for D (6 bases). The V end lost 0 bases, the J end lost 15 bases, and 18 bases lay between the germline ends. Per the germline V gene, CDR1 is MNHNS and CDR2 is SASEGT. The CDR3 has 14 residues. The DNA for the CDR3 is TGTGCCAGCAGTGAAGCGGTCGCGCGCCAAGCGGGGTACTTC. It specifies CASSEAVARQAGYF.

CDR3 protein: CASKNRDEQYF. The CDR3 DNA reads TGCGCCAGCAAAAACAGGGACGAGCAGTACTTC. The rearrangement uses TRBV5-1 and TRBJ2-7; D may be TRBD1 (6 bases). Germline assignment: CDR1 SGHRS and CDR2 YFSETQ. This CDR3 is 11 amino acids long. V lost 6 bases to trimming and J lost 5 bases, with 9 bases between them.

The V and J genes are TRBV6-5 and TRBJ1-6; D is possibly TRBD1 (6 bases). Trimming pared 0 bases from V and 9 bases from J, leaving 15 bases between. Looked up from germline, CDR1 is MNHEY and CDR2 is SVGAGI. The CDR3 spans 16 residues. Written as DNA, the CDR3 is TGTGCCAGCAGTTACTCGAGACAGGCAATCGCTTCACCCCTCCACTTT. It encodes CASSYSRQAIASPLHF.

This clone was counted a few times. This chain uses TRBV19 with TRBJ2-5, with 14 bases that match TRBD2. V was pared by 8 bases and J by 0 bases, with 8 bases of the junction left unmatched. The CDR3 is made up of 17 amino acids. Germline assignment: CDR1 LNHDA and CDR2 SQIVND (reference sequence). DNA for the CDR3: TGTGCCAGTCATCCGGGACTAGCGGGAGCGTACCAAGAGACCCAGTACTTC. It translates to CASHPGLAGAYQETQYF.

The chain couples TRBV7-9 to TRBJ1-2; TRBD1 matches 8 bases. V lost 10 bases and J lost 6; bases outside the gene matches: 10. Germline V CDR1 and CDR2: SEHNR, FQNEAQ (reference sequence). CDR3 length: 13 residues. CDR3 in DNA: TGTGCCACCGTAGTCCAGGGACAGGATGGCTACACCTTC. Its protein product is CATVVQGQDGYTF.

A few counts support this clone. The V call is TRBV2, the J call TRBJ2-2, with D tentatively TRBD2 (6 bases). The CDR3 is made up of 17 amino acids. Per the germline V gene, CDR1 is SNHLY and CDR2 is FYNNEI. The V end was cut by 6 bases, the J end by 7 bases, with 24 bases between. The DNA of the CDR3 is TGTGCCAGCAGCCCGAGGTTAGGGACTTACCTTGGCGGGGAGCTGTTTTTT. It yields the protein CASSPRLGTYLGGELFF.

This clone appeared a few times. The rearrangement joins TRBV2 to TRBJ1-2; D uncertain. Trimming removed 4 bases from V and 0 bases from J, with 9 bases in between. This CDR3 comprises 14 residues. The germline gives CDR1 SNHLY, CDR2 FYNNEI. CDR3 nucleotides: TGTGCCAGCAGTGCATTAAGAGCTAACTATGGCTACACCTTC. It translates to CASSALRANYGYTF.

The gene calls are TRBV7-6 and TRBJ2-3; TRBD2 matches 9 bases. The CDR3 sequence is 17 residues long. J gave up 3 bases and V 0 bases, and 7 bases lay outside the gene matches. Germline V lookup: CDR1 SGHVS, CDR2 FNYEAQ. Here the CDR3 reads CASSLARREGQTDTQYF. Written as DNA, the CDR3 is TGTGCCAGCAGCTTAGCCCGGCGGGAGGGCCAAACAGATACGCAGTATTTT. Complete variable domain (other parts from reference TRBV7-6 and TRBJ2-3): GAGVSQSPRYKVTKRGQDVALRCDPISGHVSLYWYRQALGQGPEFLTYFNYEAQQDKSGLPNDRFSAERPEGSISTLTIQRTEQRDSAMYRCASSLARREGQTDTQYFGPGTRLTVL.

The J gene is TRBJ1-2, the V gene TRBV11-1, with a weak D call TRBD1 (5 bases). V lost 4 bases and J lost 8, with 17 bases in between. CDR3 length: 14 residues. Looked up from germline, CDR1 is SGHAT and CDR2 is FQDESV (reference sequence). CDR3 sequence (DNA): TGTGCCAGCAGCTCACTACCTTCGGGGGACGGCTACACCTTC. It yields the protein CASSSLPSGDGYTF.

The chain employs TRBV18 and TRBJ2-3; 7 bases align to TRBD1. The germline V gene has CDR1 KGHSH and CDR2 LQKENI. The CDR3 is 14 residues long. Germline trimming cut 9 bases from V and 2 bases from J; bases unmatched to any gene: 8. DNA for the CDR3: TGTGCCAGTAAAGGACAGGACAACACAGATACGCAGTATTTT. As protein: CASKGQDNTDTQYF.

This chain joins TRBV6-6 and TRBJ2-3, with D tentatively TRBD2 (6 bases). Germline assignment: CDR1 MNHNY and CDR2 SVGAGI (reference sequence). Trimming left V 7 bases short and J 1 base short, with 15 bases between. The CDR3 is made up of 15 amino acids. The CDR3 loop is CASTSTRGGTDTQYF. CDR3 in DNA: TGTGCCAGCACGAGCACGCGGGGAGGCACAGATACGCAGTATTTT.

This clone was seen a handful of times. The chain employs TRBV4-1 and TRBJ1-1; tentatively, D is TRBD1 (5 bases). This CDR3 spans 14 amino acids. Germline CDR1 and CDR2: MGHRA and YSYEKL. Deletions cut 0 bases from V and 4 bases from J, with 9 bases between. The CDR3 sequence: CASSQEPGFTEAFF. The CDR3 nucleotides read TGCGCCAGCAGCCAAGAACCAGGGTTCACTGAAGCTTTCTTT.

V and J are TRBV27 and TRBJ2-1; 10 bases are a match to TRBD2. Germline assignment: CDR1 MNHEY and CDR2 SMNVEV (reference sequence). This CDR3 is 14 amino acids long. The J segment lost 8 bases and the V segment lost 11 bases, leaving 12 bases of the junction unmatched. The CDR3 protein is CAVQTSGWPHEQFF. The CDR3 DNA sequence: TGTGCCGTACAGACTAGCGGGTGGCCCCATGAGCAGTTCTTC.

The chain joins TRBV10-3 to TRBJ2-7; 7 nucleotides match TRBD1. J gave up 4 bases and V 3 bases, and 6 bases lay outside the gene matches. The CDR3 sequence is 14 residues long. Per germline, CDR1 ENHRY and CDR2 SYGVKD. The CDR3 loop is CAISDGQAFYEQYF. Here the CDR3 DNA reads TGTGCCATCAGTGACGGACAGGCCTTTTACGAGCAGTACTTC.

CDR3 region: CASSVASGGLFGYEQYF. In DNA form, the CDR3 reads TGTGCCAGCAGCGTAGCTAGCGGGGGTCTCTTTGGGTACGAGCAGTACTTC. V and J are TRBV9 and TRBJ2-7; TRBD2 matches 10 bases. Per the germline V gene, CDR1 is SGDLS and CDR2 is YYNGEE. The trim removed 0 bases at V and 4 bases at J, leaving 10 bases unmatched. This CDR3 is built from 17 residues.

The chain carries TRBV5-1 and TRBJ2-7; D ambiguous. V was clipped by 2 bases and J by 3 bases, with 6 bases between them. This CDR3 comprises 12 residues. CDR1 and CDR2 (germline): SGHRS, YFSETQ. The CDR3 coding sequence is TGCGCCAGCAGCTTCGGAGACTACGAGCAGTACTTC. This encodes CASSFGDYEQYF.

The CDR3 DNA reads as TGTGCCAGCAGTTTATCTGCAGGGTCCGCCTACGAGCAGTACTTC. It encodes CASSLSAGSAYEQYF. V is TRBV27 and J is TRBJ2-7, with D possibly being TRBD1 (5 bases). Trimming cost V 0 bases and J 2 bases, with 11 bases left between them. The CDR3 loop spans 15 amino acids. Per the germline V gene, CDR1 is MNHEY and CDR2 is SMNVEV (reference sequence).

Only a few counts were recorded for this clone. V and J are TRBV28 and TRBJ2-1, with TRBD2 matching 9 bases. The junction had 7 bases not matched to a gene; V was cut back by 4 bases and J by 3 bases. This CDR3 has 16 residues. Germline CDR1 and CDR2: MDHEN and SYDVKM. This chain's CDR3 is CASSSSTSGRYNEQFF. The CDR3 DNA reads as TGTGCCAGCAGTTCCTCTACTAGCGGGCGCTACAATGAGCAGTTCTTC. Full variable domain (remainder filled in from reference TRBV28 and TRBJ2-1): DVKVTQSSRYLVKRTGEKVFLECVQDMDHENMFWYRQDPGLGLRLIYFSYDVKMKEKGDIPEGYSVSREKKERFSLILESASTNQTSMYLCASSSSTSGRYNEQFFGPGTRLTVL.

The chain couples TRBV11-2 to TRBJ2-3; D is unresolved. V was pared by 4 bases and J by 3 bases, with 5 bases between. Germline loops: CDR1 SGHAT, CDR2 FQNNGV. The CDR3 runs to 12 residues. CDR3 DNA sequence: TGTGCCAGCAGCTCGTATACAGATACGCAGTATTTT. It encodes CASSSYTDTQYF.

The chain is built from TRBV19 and TRBJ1-5; D gene ambiguous. The CDR3 runs to 19 residues. Between the trimmed V and J ends, which lost 9 bases and 0 bases, there was a span of 27 bases. Germline lookup yields CDR1 LNHDA and CDR2 SQIVND (reference sequence). CDR3 bases: TGTGCCAGCTCCCTCTTCGGGATGGCAGTCCCCATTAGCAATCAGCCCCAGCATTTT. Its translation: CASSLFGMAVPISNQPQHF.

The chain combines TRBV11-2 with TRBJ2-7, with D possibly TRBD2 on 6 matching bases. Trimming took 1 base from V and 4 from J, leaving 14 bases between them. The CDR3 contains 15 residues. CDR1 and CDR2 from the germline V gene are SGHAT and FQNNGV. CDR3 DNA sequence: TGTGCCAGCAGCTTAGGGCCGGGGGTCGCTTACGAGCAGTACTTC. Amino acid sequence: CASSLGPGVAYEQYF.

This clone appeared a few times. V is TRBV27 and J is TRBJ2-3, with D uncertain. The length of the CDR3 is 13 residues. Germline V gene sequence: CDR1 MNHEY, CDR2 SMNVEV (reference sequence). V was cut by 3 bases and J by 2 bases, with 6 bases left in between. CDR3 sequence (DNA): TGTGCCAGCAGTTTTATCCCCACAGATACGCAGTATTTT. This codes for CASSFIPTDTQYF.

The chain carries TRBV6-1 and TRBJ1-4, with TRBD1 matching over 9 bases. CDR1 and CDR2 (germline): MNHNS, SASEGT. The CDR3 loop spans 17 amino acids. Trimming took 1 base from V and 3 from J; bases not matched to a gene: 6. CDR3 sequence: CASSEGTGVLANEKLFF. Here the CDR3 DNA reads TGTGCCAGCAGTGAAGGGACAGGGGTTCTGGCTAATGAAAAACTGTTTTTT.

CDR3 residues: CASRLTGFSVEQYF. DNA for the CDR3: TGTGCCAGCAGGCTGACAGGGTTTTCGGTCGAGCAGTACTTC. The chain joins TRBV28 to TRBJ2-7; 7 nucleotides agree with TRBD1. This CDR3 spans 14 amino acids. Germline trimming cut 6 bases from V and 6 bases from J; bases unmatched to any gene: 11. Germline V gene sequence: CDR1 MDHEN, CDR2 SYDVKM.

This clone showed up just a few times. An end of the junction does not agree with germline; a read error may underlie this. This rearrangement joins TRBV7-6 to TRBJ2-1; D gene unclear. The CDR3 totals 15 residues. The germline gives CDR1 SGHVS, CDR2 FNYEAQ. In DNA form, the CDR3 reads TGTGCCAGCAGCATAGCTATCGGCTCCTACAATGAGCAGTTCTTC. Translation gives CASSIAIGSYNEQFF.

This clone was counted only a few times. The rearrangement links TRBV18 to TRBJ1-1; a possible D gene is TRBD1 (6 bases). The CDR3 loop spans 12 amino acids. Between the trimmed V and J ends, which lost 4 bases and 10 bases, there was a span of 13 bases. CDR1 is KGHSH and CDR2 is LQKENI in the germline V gene. The CDR3 coding sequence is TGTGCCAGCTCACGGGACACCCTAGGAGCTTTCTTT. This encodes CASSRDTLGAFF.

This clone was found a few times. The chain links TRBV10-1 to TRBJ2-3, with D hard to call. The CDR3 spans 15 residues. Germline V CDR1 and CDR2: WNHNN, SYGVQD (reference sequence). V lost 1 base to trimming and J lost 2 bases, with 10 bases between them. CDR3 sequence: CASSEFLGPTDTQYF. In nucleotides, the CDR3 is TGCGCCAGCAGTGAGTTCCTCGGTCCCACAGATACGCAGTATTTT.

The chain is built from TRBV5-1 and TRBJ2-5; D is unresolved. CDR3 length equals 13 residues. Germline assignment: CDR1 SGHRS and CDR2 YFSETQ. V lost 2 bases and J 5 bases, leaving 10 bases between the germline ends. CDR3 region: CASSFSPSETQYF. CDR3 sequence (DNA): TGCGCCAGCAGCTTTTCCCCGTCGGAGACCCAGTACTTC.